This T cell receptor (beta chain) was found in a study of blood T cell repertoires in COVID-19. Seattle patients were enrolled during active infection and followed longitudinally. Germline values: CDR1 ENHRY, CDR2 SYGVKD. The CDR3 length is 14 residues. V dropped 11 bases and J dropped 6 bases, with 22 bases sitting between them. The table came from immunoSEQ multiplex PCR; TCRdb's copy has only in-frame clones and leaves some out. The data hold about 250,000 clones, with about 83% observed a single time. The chain uses TRBV10-3 and TRBJ1-2, with D possibly matching TRBD1 (5 bases). Sample: peripheral blood. The receptor was isolated from a woman older than 75 with COVID-19, enrolled during active disease. The CDR3 bases are TGTGCCTCCGGGGGGTATGGGGGAGAGAATGGCTACACCTTC. It encodes CASGGYGGENGYTF.